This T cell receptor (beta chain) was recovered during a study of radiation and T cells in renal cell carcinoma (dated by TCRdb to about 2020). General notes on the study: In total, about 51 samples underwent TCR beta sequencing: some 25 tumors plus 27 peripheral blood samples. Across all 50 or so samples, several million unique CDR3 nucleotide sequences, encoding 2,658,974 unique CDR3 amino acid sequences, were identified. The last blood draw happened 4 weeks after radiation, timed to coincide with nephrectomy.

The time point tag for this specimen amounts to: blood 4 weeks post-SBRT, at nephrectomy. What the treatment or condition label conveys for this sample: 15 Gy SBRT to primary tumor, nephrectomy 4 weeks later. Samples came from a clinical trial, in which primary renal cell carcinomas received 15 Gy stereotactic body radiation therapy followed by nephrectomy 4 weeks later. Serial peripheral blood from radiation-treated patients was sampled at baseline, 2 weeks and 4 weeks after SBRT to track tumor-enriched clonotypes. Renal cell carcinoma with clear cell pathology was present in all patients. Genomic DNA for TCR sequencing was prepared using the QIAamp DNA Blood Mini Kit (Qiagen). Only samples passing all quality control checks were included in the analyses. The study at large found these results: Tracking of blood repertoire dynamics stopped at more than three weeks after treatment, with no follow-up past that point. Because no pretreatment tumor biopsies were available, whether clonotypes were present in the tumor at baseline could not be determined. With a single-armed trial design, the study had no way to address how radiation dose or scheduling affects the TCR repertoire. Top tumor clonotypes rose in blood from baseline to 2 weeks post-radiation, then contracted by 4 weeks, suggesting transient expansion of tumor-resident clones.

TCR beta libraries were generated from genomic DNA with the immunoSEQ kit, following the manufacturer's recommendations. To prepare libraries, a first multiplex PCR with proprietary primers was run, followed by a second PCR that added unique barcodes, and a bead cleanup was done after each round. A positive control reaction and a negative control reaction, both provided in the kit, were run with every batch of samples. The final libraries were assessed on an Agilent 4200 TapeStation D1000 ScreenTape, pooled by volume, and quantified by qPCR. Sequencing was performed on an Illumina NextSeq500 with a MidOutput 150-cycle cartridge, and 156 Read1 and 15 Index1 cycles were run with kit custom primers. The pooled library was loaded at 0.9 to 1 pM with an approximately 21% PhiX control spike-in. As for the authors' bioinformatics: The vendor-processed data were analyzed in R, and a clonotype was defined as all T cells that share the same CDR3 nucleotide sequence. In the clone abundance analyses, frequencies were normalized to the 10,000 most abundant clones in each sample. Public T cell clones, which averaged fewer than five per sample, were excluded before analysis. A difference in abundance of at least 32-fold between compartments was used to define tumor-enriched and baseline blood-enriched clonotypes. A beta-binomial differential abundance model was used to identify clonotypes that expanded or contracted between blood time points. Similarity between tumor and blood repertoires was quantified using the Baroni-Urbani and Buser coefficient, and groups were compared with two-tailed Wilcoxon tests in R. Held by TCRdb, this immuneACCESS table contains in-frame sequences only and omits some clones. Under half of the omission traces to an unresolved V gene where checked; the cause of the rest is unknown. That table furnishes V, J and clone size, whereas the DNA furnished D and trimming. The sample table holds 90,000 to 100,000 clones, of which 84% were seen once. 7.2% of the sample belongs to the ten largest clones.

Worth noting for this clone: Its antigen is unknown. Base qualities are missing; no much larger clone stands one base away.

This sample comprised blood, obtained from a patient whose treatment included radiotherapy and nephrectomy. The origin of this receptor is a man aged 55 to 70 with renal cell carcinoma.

The DNA sequence is given as TGTGCCAGCAGCCACCCAGGGGGAATTCAGTACTTC. Translated, this gives CASSHPGGIQYF. The chain joins TRBV14 to TRBJ2-4; TRBD1 matches 7 bases in the middle. Germline trimming: 3 bases from V, 10 bases from J; junction bases outside gene matches: 3. The CDR3 runs 12 residues from the cysteine to the phenylalanine. The CDR3 DNA has 36 bases and is translated from base 1. The germline V gene sets CDR1 to SGHDN and CDR2 to FVKESK. Full variable domain (CDR3 extended with the reference TRBV14 and TRBJ2-4 proteins): EAGVTQFPSHSVIEKGQTVTLRCDPISGHDNLYWYRRVMGKEIKFLLHFVKESKQDESGMPNNRFLAERTGGTYSTLKVQPAELEDSGVYFCASSHPGGIQYFGAGTRLSVL.